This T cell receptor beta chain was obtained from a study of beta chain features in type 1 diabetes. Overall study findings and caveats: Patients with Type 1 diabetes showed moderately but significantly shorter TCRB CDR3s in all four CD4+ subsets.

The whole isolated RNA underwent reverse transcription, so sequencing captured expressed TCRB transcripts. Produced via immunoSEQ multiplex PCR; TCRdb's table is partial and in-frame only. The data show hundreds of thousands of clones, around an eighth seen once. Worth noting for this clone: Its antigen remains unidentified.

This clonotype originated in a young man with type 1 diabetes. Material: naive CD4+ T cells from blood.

CDR3 region: CASSQDIWGIPTDTQYF. CDR3 DNA: TGCGCCAGCAGCCAAGATATTTGGGGGATACCCACAGATACGCAGTATTTT. The chain joins TRBV4-3 to TRBJ2-3; the D gene could be TRBD1 or TRBD2 (5 bases each). From germline, CDR1 is LGHNA and CDR2 YSLEER. This CDR3 spans 17 amino acids. Trimming stripped 0 bases from V and 2 bases from J, with 15 bases between.